This T cell receptor beta chain was obtained from a study of a mutant IDH1 vaccine in newly diagnosed glioma. Study at large: Scheduled for weeks 1, 3, 5, 7, 11, 15, 19 and 23, eight vaccinations were given to patients.

Regarding this clone: The antigen is undetermined.

The assay was immunoSEQ multiplex PCR, and TCRdb's table has in-frame clones only and misses some. Among tens of thousands of clones listed, approximately 90% were seen once. The CDR3 runs 13 residues. Germline CDR1 is SGHRS and CDR2 is YFSETQ. V gave up 3 bases and J gave up 7 bases; unmatched junction bases: 1. Noted time point: week 5, during vaccination. It was 300 ug of mutant IDH1 20-mer peptide that made up each vaccine dose, given with topical imiquimod. The sequencing here drew on PBMCs, taken from a glioma patient whose treatment included an IDH1 peptide vaccine. The V call is TRBV5-1, the J call TRBJ2-2; 9 bases are shared with TRBD1. The clonotype comes from a woman aged 40 to 50 with glioma. The CDR3 DNA is TGCGCCAGCAGCTGGACAGGGGTCGGGGAGCTGTTTTTT. It translates to CASSWTGVGELFF.